What follows describes a single T cell receptor (beta chain). This clonotype was seen ten or more times. Its target antigen remains unknown. Base qualities are not recorded, but no much larger clone differs from it by a single base. The data were obtained in a study of T cells in Graves' hyperthyroidism and ophthalmopathy (dated by TCRdb to about 2019). In the study overall: Peripheral blood samples were taken at the time of initial diagnosis, prior to any treatment. Prospective prediction of ophthalmopathy was tested in an independent validation cohort of some 19 hyperthyroidism patients and some 17 patients who later progressed to ophthalmopathy. The roughly 91 discovery patients were randomly divided into training and test sets at a 7:3 ratio. In addition, the study compared T-cell repertoires in thyroid tissue and in blood from roughly 6 Graves' hyperthyroidism patients. According to the paper, TCR Vbeta CDR3 sequencing was carried out on over 130 peripheral blood samples, which came from over 40 ophthalmopathy, around 75 hyperthyroidism and roughly 17 progressor patients. After blood sampling, hyperthyroidism patients were treated with methimazole at a starting dose of 30 mg daily, and ophthalmopathy patients were treated with high-dose intravenous methylprednisolone. To identify TCR V-J signatures that set the groups apart, the researchers used a discovery cohort of 100 or so patients, made up of around 40 with Graves' ophthalmopathy and 57 with stable Graves' hyperthyroidism.

Graves' hyperthyroidism was defined as stable when no progression to ophthalmopathy occurred over 18 months of follow-up. The hyperthyroidism patients were between 18 and 65 years old and newly diagnosed, with a disease duration of less than 2 months. Patients with uncontrolled infections, other autoimmune diseases, pregnancy or lactation were excluded. Clinical symptoms, serum thyroxine and TRAb, thyroid ultrasound, and orbital computed tomography formed the basis for the diagnoses. PBMCs were isolated from 7.5 to 10 ml of fresh peripheral blood by Ficoll-Paque density gradient centrifugation. Trizol reagent was used to extract total RNA, and RNA quality was then checked on an Agilent 2100 Bioanalyzer. Paper-wide results and their limitations: Blood samples also contained most of the expanded thyroid clonotypes (frequency above 0.001), which suggests that blood repertoires may reflect thyroid immune responses. In validation, the model predicted progression to ophthalmopathy a median of roughly six months before onset, with roughly 70% sensitivity and roughly 73% specificity. In cross-validation, a model built on a 13 V-J signature told ophthalmopathy apart from stable hyperthyroidism with 87.88% sensitivity and around 84% specificity, and in testing the same model reached 80%/75%. No statistical method was used to fix the sample size in advance, and group allocation was not hidden from the investigators.

Amplification of TCR beta CDR3 regions was carried out from RNA transcripts. A first-round RT-PCR of the TCR CDR3 used the HTBI primer set with the Qiagen OneStep RT-PCR kit. Libraries were constructed in a second round of multiplex PCR, after which size selection and purification were carried out. Libraries were sequenced paired-end with 100 bp reads on an Illumina HiSeq2000. As for how the authors treated the data: Raw data were processed with SOAPnuke, discarding reads with adapters, uncalled bases, mean Phred below 15, or no exact constant-primer or identifier match. High-quality paired reads were merged with COPE v1.2.5, and unique nucleotide sequences were defined as clonotypes. Clonotypes were aligned to IMGT TRBV, TRBD and TRBJ reference segments using MiTCR v1.1. The analysis was restricted to V-J combinations with a frequency above 0.0001, which together covered just over 98% of the repertoires. A TCS score was defined as the ratio of F50 (clonal expansion) to E x V (chaos), with BLOSUM62-based TCRdist applied between CDR3 peptides within each V-J. Welch's t-statistics and random forest reduced fewer than 550 V-J features to some 14, which were used in a naive Bayes classifier (R e1071). The similarity between thyroid and blood repertoires was quantified using the Morisita-Horn index. The public reads were reprocessed in TCRdb via fastp at Q25 and MiXCR, keeping in-frame beta chains. Rows matching on CDR3 protein sequence are summarized as one entry with the most common DNA and genes. The V and J calls were not made by the authors but by TCRdb's processing. The sample contains hundreds of thousands of distinct CDR3 sequences, roughly 40% of them found a single time. The ten largest account for more than 7% of the sample.

From the cysteine up to the phenylalanine, the CDR3 has a length of 14 residues. Left in the record is the CDR3 DNA by itself, 42 bases read in frame from the first base. In the germline V gene, CDR1 corresponds to MGHDK and CDR2 to SYGVNS. A distance of 8 bases separates the germline ends of V and J, which lose 2 bases and 1 base respectively. This TCR was recovered from a man between 18 and 29 years old with Graves' hyperthyroidism. The rearrangement combines TRBV25-1 with TRBJ2-5; a tentative D call is TRBD2 (6 bases match). The sequencing sample was made of blood. The nucleotide sequence reads as follows: TGTGCCAGCAGTGAAGTAGCGGCCCAAGAGACCCAGTACTTC. Translated, it reads CASSEVAAQETQYF.